The T cell receptor (beta chain) under discussion was sequenced for a study of early T cells in non-severe SARS-CoV-2 infection. Study-level results: In VDJdb matching, anti-spike CD8 responses were favored while private and CD4 specificities went missing.

This clonotype was seen at least ten times. Its specificity is not known. The TCR library protocol was used to attach unique molecular identifiers. These identifiers were attached to individual cDNA molecules. TCRdb re-derived calls from the 5' RACE reads in MiXCR, one entry per CDR3 protein. The table has some 57,000 distinct CDR3 sequences, 11% seen once; the top ten hold 1.5% to 2%. Germline-derived CDR1 and CDR2 are MNHEY and SVGEGT. Trimming took 2 bases from V and 2 from J, leaving 4 bases between them. The CDR3 is made up of 12 amino acids. The receptor comes from an adult who was a healthcare worker with PCR-confirmed SARS-CoV-2 infection or an uninfected control (not recorded which). Material: whole blood. V is TRBV6-2 or TRBV6-3 and J is TRBJ2-7; D gene ambiguous. CDR3 sequence reads: CASSYPAYEQYF. In DNA form, the CDR3 reads TGTGCCAGCAGTTACCCCGCCTACGAGCAGTACTTC.